This T cell receptor (beta chain) was identified in a study of blood T cell repertoires in COVID-19. Looking at the study overall: Whether acute or convalescent, the COVID-19 samples came from the United States, Italy and Spain.

In the authors' methods: Reference gene primer amplification gave nucleated cell count estimates. The method was immunoSEQ multiplex PCR; TCRdb's version includes in-frame clones alone and lacks a portion of them. That table furnishes V, J and clone size, whereas the DNA furnished D and trimming. This sample has tens of thousands of clones; around 86% occur once, and the top ten carry roughly 27%. The CDR3 contains 16 residues. Germline V gives CDR1 LGHDT, CDR2 YNNKEL (reference sequence). J gave up 1 base and V 4 bases, and 9 bases lay outside the gene matches. The specimen was peripheral blood. J is TRBJ1-2 and V is TRBV3-1 (or the pseudogene TRBV3-2); 7 bases fit TRBD1. The receptor's source is a human donor in a cohort sampled during active COVID-19. DNA for the CDR3: TGTGCCAGCAGCCTCACCGGGACAGCGAATAACTATGGCTACACCTTC. Translating it yields CASSLTGTANNYGYTF.